Below are 4 T cell receptor beta chains sequenced from a single sample in a study of blood T cell repertoires in COVID-19. Assay used: immunoSEQ multiplex PCR; TCRdb lists only in-frame clones, some missing. The data contain 200,000 to 250,000 clones, about nine tenths of them singletons. The material sequenced was peripheral blood. These receptors originate from a woman aged 60-75 years with acute or convalescent COVID-19.

The CDR3 sequence: CASSLRDSEQFF. CDR3 nucleotides: TGTGCCAGCAGCTTGAGGGACTCCGAGCAGTTCTTC. The chain couples TRBV7-9 to TRBJ2-1, with D perhaps matching TRBD2 (6 bases). V was pared by 3 bases and J by 10 bases, with 10 bases between. The CDR3 spans 12 residues. The germline V gene has CDR1 SEHNR and CDR2 FQNEAQ (reference sequence). Full variable domain (remainder filled in from reference TRBV7-9 and TRBJ2-1): DTGVSQNPRHKITKRGQNVTFRCDPISEHNRLYWYRQTLGQGPEFLTYFQNEAQLEKSRLLSDRFSAERPKGSFSTLEIQRTEQGDSAMYLCASSLRDSEQFFGPGTRLTVL.

The chain combines TRBV18 with TRBJ2-5, with TRBD2 identical over 8 bases. This CDR3 is 15 amino acids long. Germline V gene data show CDR1 as KGHSH and CDR2 as LQKENI. With V trimmed by 3 bases and J by 0 bases, 3 bases remained unmatched. As DNA, the CDR3 is TGTGCCAGCTCACCCCCTAGCGGGTACCAAGAGACCCAGTACTTC. Protein product: CASSPPSGYQETQYF.

The chain joins TRBV25-1 to TRBJ1-1; D not resolved. CDR3 length: 13 amino acids. V was trimmed by 5 bases and J by 5 bases, leaving 12 bases between them. The V gene's germline CDR1 is MGHDK and CDR2 SYGVNS. The CDR3 spells CASSRVAGTEAFF. The CDR3 nucleotides are TGTGCCAGCAGTCGGGTGGCTGGGACTGAAGCTTTCTTT.

This chain joins TRBV7-9 and TRBJ2-5; 11 nucleotides align to TRBD2. V lost 1 base and J lost 4; bases outside the gene matches: 5. Germline-derived CDR1 and CDR2 are SEHNR and FQNEAQ (reference sequence). This CDR3 has 16 amino acids. CDR3 loop: CASSLGVAGGRETQYF. The CDR3 DNA follows: TGTGCCAGCAGCTTAGGGGTAGCGGGGGGGCGAGAGACCCAGTACTTC.